The clone carrying this T cell receptor (beta chain) turned up a few times. Antigen specificity is unknown. These data are taken from a study of blood T cells in healthy people across ages. Overall study findings and caveats: More naive CD4+ cells and higher diversity marked long-lived donors relative to aged donors.

A J-beta primer mix and a sample-barcoded 5' primer were used in a second PCR of about 7 to 12 cycles. Through a template-switch adaptor with 12 random nucleotides, each cDNA molecule received a tag. Per-sample output comprised a minimum of 3 million paired-end reads containing CDR3. MiXCR was run by TCRdb on the 5' RACE reads, yielding one entry per CDR3 protein. The repertoire consists of about 840,000 distinct CDR3 sequences, with 29% occurring once and the leading ten covering about a tenth. Germline CDR1 SNHLY, CDR2 FYNNEI. The CDR3 has 14 amino acids. The V end lost 5 bases, the J end lost 0 bases, and 10 bases lay between the germline ends. The same data also went into a second study, on T cells of mothers and their children. That work states: Related mother and child pairs showed slightly greater overlap (not significant) than unrelated pairs did.

V is TRBV2 and J is TRBJ1-1; no firm D call. This sequence was found in a woman in her thirties or forties in good health. Sequencing input: blood. The CDR3 loop reads CASSQVRMNTEAFF. DNA of the CDR3: TGTGCCAGCAGTCAAGTCAGAATGAACACTGAAGCTTTCTTT.